This entry concerns a single TCR beta chain. What antigen it recognizes has not been identified. Base qualities are not provided; no much larger clone lies one nucleotide away. Untouched CD4+ T cells were isolated from Ficoll-separated PBMC by magnetic bead negative selection, reaching an average purity of about 98%. Magnetic beads were used to isolate untouched CD4+ T cells from Ficoll-separated PBMC, giving 95% to 98% purity with negligible CD8+ contamination. Peripheral blood mononuclear cells came from the buffy coats of a few healthy blood donors. Each of the three donors was CMV seronegative. The DNeasy Blood & Tissue Kit was used for extraction of genomic DNA. Genomic DNA from sorted CD137+CD4+ cells and from pre-culture CD4+ baseline samples of each subject was subjected to TCRB sequencing. The sample originates from a study of T cell repertoires and HLA-DP antigens (dated by TCRdb to between 2018 and 2020). Looking at the study overall: An in vitro model of CD4+ T cell alloreactivity against allogeneic HLA-DP presented by transduced HeLa cells was used in the study. The three donors were two male and one female, with ages ranging from the 18-to-29 to the 60-to-69 age band. An average DNA input of roughly 0.2 ug was used for sorted CD137+CD4+ samples, compared with about 1,300 ng for pre-culture CD4+ samples. One alloantigen differed from self by one peptide-binding groove amino acid, whereas the other differed by ten, modelling structurally similar versus dissimilar alloantigens.

What the study reported, not specific to this receptor: Separate analysis of naive and memory CD4+ repertoires was not performed. Average cumulative frequency of clones undetected before culture was approximately 37% against one allele and around 51% against the other. Limitations were identified as the inclusion of only a few donors, the use of a non-physiological HeLa antigen-presenting system, and the use of total CD4+ responder cells. Clonality of sorted CD137+ cells was similar against both alloantigens (roughly 0.4) and much higher than in pre-culture samples (about 0.04).

Clipping removes 0 bases from V and 1 base from J, with 0 as the unmatched junction base count. CDR1 is given as SGDLS and CDR2 as YYNGEE, both from the germline V gene. Taken from cysteine to phenylalanine, the CDR3 has 14 residues. Of all the DNA, just the CDR3 is kept, 42 bases in frame from base 1. TCRB CDR3 regions were amplified with the immunoSEQ multiplex PCR using forward primers for 54 TRBV segments and reverse primers for 13 TRBJ segments. Pre-culture CD4+ samples were sequenced at deep resolution, targeting hundreds of thousands of T cell genomes. Sequencing of the amplicons was done on an Illumina HiSeq System, giving 87 bp reads that spanned the CDR3. The original methods were these. Correction for PCR and sequencing errors was applied to reads, and CDR3 regions were defined through alignment to IMGT reference sequences. Synthetic template pools were used to estimate counts of templates and unique rearrangements. Clonality was computed as 1 minus Pielou's evenness. The Daley-Smith estimator was used to estimate richness. Repertoire overlap was measured with Morisita's index. A clone counted as low-abundance if it appeared in cultured samples but went undetected in the pre-culture repertoire of the same donor. TCRdb provides this immuneACCESS table in a form limited to in-frame rearrangements. Some clones are lacking; in checked studies, under half of them reflect an unresolved V gene, and why the rest are absent is not known. The V and J calls and clone size come from that table; D and trimming were worked out from the DNA. The sample contains 90,000 to 130,000 clones, 80% to 95% of them found a single time. The leading ten clones occupy about 0.27% of the sample.

The sequencing sample was made of CD4+ T cells from PBMCs. The receptor comes from a woman aged 18-35 years in good health and CMV-seronegative. The chain links TRBV9 with TRBJ1-1, with 7 bases matching TRBD1. DNA sequence: TGTGCCAGCAGCGTAGACAGGGGGAACACTGAAGCTTTCTTT. The translation is CASSVDRGNTEAFF.